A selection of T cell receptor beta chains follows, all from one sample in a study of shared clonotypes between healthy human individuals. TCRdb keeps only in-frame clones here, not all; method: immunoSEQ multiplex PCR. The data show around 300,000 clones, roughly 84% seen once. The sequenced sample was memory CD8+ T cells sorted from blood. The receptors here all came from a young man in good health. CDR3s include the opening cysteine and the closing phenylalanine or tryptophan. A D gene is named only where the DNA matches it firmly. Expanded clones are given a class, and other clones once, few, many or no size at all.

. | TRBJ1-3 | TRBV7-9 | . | CASSLGSGPGNTIYF | TGTGCCAGCAGCTTAGGCAGCGGACCCGGAAACACCATATATTTT
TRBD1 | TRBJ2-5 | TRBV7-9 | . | CASSTWTGRETQYF | TGTGCCAGCAGCACCTGGACAGGAAGAGAGACCCAGTACTTC
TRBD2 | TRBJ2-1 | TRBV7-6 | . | CASSLGRGTGYNEQFF | TGTGCCAGCAGCTTAGGGCGGGGGACTGGGTACAATGAGCAGTTCTTC
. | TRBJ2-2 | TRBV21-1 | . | CASRGNQQKNTGELFF | TGTGCCAGCAGGGGCAACCAACAGAAGAACACCGGGGAGCTGTTTTTT
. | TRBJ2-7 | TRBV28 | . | CASSLWAGALYEQYF | TGTGCCAGCAGTTTGTGGGCCGGAGCACTCTACGAGCAGTACTTC
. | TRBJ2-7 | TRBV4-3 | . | CASSQEAVGGEQYF | TGCGCCAGCAGCCAAGAAGCCGTTGGCGGCGAGCAGTACTTC
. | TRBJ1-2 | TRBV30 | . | CAWSSGTRGYTF | TGTGCCTGGAGTTCCGGGACAAGGGGCTACACCTTC
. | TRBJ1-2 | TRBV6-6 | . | CATWDRYYNYGYTF | TGTGCCACATGGGACCGATACTATAACTATGGCTACACCTTC
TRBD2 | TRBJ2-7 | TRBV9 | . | CASSGEGTSGTYEQYF | TGTGCCAGCAGCGGAGAGGGGACTAGCGGAACCTACGAGCAGTACTTC
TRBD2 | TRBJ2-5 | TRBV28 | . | CASSSILAGVQETQYF | TGTGCCAGCAGTTCAATACTAGCGGGGGTTCAAGAGACCCAGTACTTC
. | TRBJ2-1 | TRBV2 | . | CASSSTRGALYNEQFF | TGTGCCAGCAGCAGCACCAGGGGGGCCCTATACAATGAGCAGTTCTTC
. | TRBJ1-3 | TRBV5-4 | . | CASRAEGNTIYF | TGTGCCAGCAGGGCTGAGGGAAACACCATATATTTT
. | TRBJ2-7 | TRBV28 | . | CASSFQGGEQYF | TGTGCCAGCAGTTTTCAAGGGGGGGAGCAGTACTTC
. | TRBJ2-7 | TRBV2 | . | CASSEEGTTYEQYF | TGTGCCAGCAGTGAGGAAGGAACTACCTACGAGCAGTACTTC
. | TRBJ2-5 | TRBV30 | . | CAWSVSETQYF | TGTGCCTGGAGTGTCTCAGAGACCCAGTACTTC
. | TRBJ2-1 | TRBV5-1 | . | CASSQTVQNSYNEQFF | TGCGCCAGCAGCCAGACTGTCCAAAACTCCTACAATGAGCAGTTCTTC
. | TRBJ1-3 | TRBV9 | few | CASSANDRSGNTIYF | TGTGCCAGCAGCGCGAATGACAGGTCTGGAAACACCATATATTTT
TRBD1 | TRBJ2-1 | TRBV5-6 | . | CASSFEGQGFGEQFF | TGTGCCAGCAGCTTTGAGGGACAGGGGTTCGGTGAGCAGTTCTTC
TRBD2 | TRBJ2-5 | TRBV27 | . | CASSSGLAGGVSYSQETQYF | TGTGCCAGCAGTTCGGGACTAGCGGGAGGCGTGAGCTATTCCCAAGAGACCCAGTACTTC
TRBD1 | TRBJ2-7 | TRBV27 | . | CASSSPGTGGYEQYF | TGTGCCAGCAGTTCTCCCGGGACAGGGGGATACGAGCAGTACTTC
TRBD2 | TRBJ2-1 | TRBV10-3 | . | CAISESAAGSYNEQFF | TGTGCCATCAGTGAGTCGGCAGCGGGATCATACAATGAGCAGTTCTTC
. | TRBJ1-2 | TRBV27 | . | CASSLAAGGPNYGYTF | TGTGCCAGCAGTTTAGCCGCGGGGGGCCCTAACTATGGCTACACCTTC
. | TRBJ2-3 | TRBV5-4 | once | CASEQLGPGDTQYF | TGTGCCAGCGAACAATTAGGCCCGGGAGATACGCAGTATTTT
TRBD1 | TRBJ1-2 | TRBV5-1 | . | CASSYGQGALGYTF | TGCGCCAGCAGCTACGGACAGGGGGCGCTCGGCTACACCTTC
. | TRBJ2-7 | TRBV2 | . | CAGQAQDSYEQYF | TGTGCCGGCCAAGCTCAGGACTCCTACGAGCAGTACTTC
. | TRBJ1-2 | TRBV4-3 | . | CASSGIGGADYGYTF | TGCGCCAGCAGCGGGATCGGGGGCGCCGACTATGGCTACACCTTC
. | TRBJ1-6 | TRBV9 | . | CASSVEVTHYNSPLHF | TGTGCCAGCAGCGTGGAGGTGACACATTATAATTCACCCCTCCACTTT
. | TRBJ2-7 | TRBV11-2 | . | CASSLGPPYEQYF | TGTGCCAGCAGCTTAGGGCCTCCCTACGAGCAGTACTTC
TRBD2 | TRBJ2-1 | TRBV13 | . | CASSSRGGVSYNEQFF | TGTGCCAGCAGCTCCCGGGGAGGGGTATCCTACAATGAGCAGTTCTTC
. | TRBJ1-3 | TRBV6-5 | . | CASSYAPGDSGNTIYF | TGTGCCAGCAGTTATGCCCCGGGGGACTCTGGAAACACCATATATTTT
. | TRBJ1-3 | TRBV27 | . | CASSLGSPETGNTIYF | TGTGCCAGCAGTCTGGGCTCTCCCGAGACTGGAAACACCATATATTTT
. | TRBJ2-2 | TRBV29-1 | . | CSVEGVTAQLSTGELFF | TGCAGCGTTGAAGGGGTGACAGCCCAGTTGAGCACCGGGGAGCTGTTTTTT
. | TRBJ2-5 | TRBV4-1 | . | CASSQAGRGMGETQYF | TGCGCCAGCAGCCAAGCAGGACGAGGGATGGGGGAGACCCAGTACTTC
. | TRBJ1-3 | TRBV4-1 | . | CASSLGLGRVHGNTIYF | TGCGCCAGCAGCCTAGGGTTAGGCAGGGTACATGGAAACACCATATATTTT
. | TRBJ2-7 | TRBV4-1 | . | CASSPDHRRGRSEQYF | TGCGCCAGCAGCCCCGATCACCGGAGGGGGCGCAGCGAGCAGTACTTC
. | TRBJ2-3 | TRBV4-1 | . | CASSQEVGSTDTQYF | TGCGCCAGCAGCCAAGAAGTGGGCTCCACAGATACGCAGTATTTT
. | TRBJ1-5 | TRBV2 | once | CASKQAGQPQHF | TGTGCCAGCAAACAGGCAGGTCAGCCCCAGCATTTT
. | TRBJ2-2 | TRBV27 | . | CASTHRGLAGNTGELFF | TGTGCCAGCACCCACAGGGGGCTAGCGGGGAACACCGGGGAGCTGTTTTTT
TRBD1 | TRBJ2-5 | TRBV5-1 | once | CASRNEQGAGETQYF | TGTGCCAGCAGAAACGAACAGGGGGCTGGAGAGACCCAGTACTTC
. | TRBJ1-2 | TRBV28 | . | CASRTEGVVYGYTF | TGTGCCAGCAGGACCGAGGGGGTTGTCTATGGCTACACCTTC
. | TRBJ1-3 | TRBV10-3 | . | CAIKGTSGNTIYF | TGTGCCATCAAAGGGACGTCTGGAAACACCATATATTTT
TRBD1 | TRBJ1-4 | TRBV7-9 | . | CASSLATGEEKLFF | TGTGCCAGCAGCTTAGCTACAGGGGAAGAAAAACTGTTTTTT
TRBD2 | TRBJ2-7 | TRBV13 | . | CASSSELAGGPVEQYF | TGTGCCAGCAGCTCCGAATTAGCGGGGGGGCCGGTAGAGCAGTACTTC
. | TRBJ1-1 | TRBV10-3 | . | CAISESQGGETEAFF | TGTGCCATCAGTGAGTCCCAAGGGGGTGAGACTGAAGCTTTCTTT
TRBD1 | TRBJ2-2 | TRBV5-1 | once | CASSLWTGNTGELFF | TGCGCCAGCAGCCTATGGACAGGGAACACCGGGGAGCTGTTTTTT
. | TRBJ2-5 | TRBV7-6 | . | CASSPTAQEHPEETQYF | TGTGCCAGCAGCCCCACGGCACAGGAGCATCCCGAAGAGACCCAGTACTTC
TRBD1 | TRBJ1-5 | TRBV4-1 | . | CASSRRDRPSNQPQHF | TGCGCCAGCAGCCGCCGGGACAGGCCTAGCAATCAGCCCCAGCATTTT
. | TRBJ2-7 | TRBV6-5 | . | CASSYSGPSYEQYF | TGTGCCAGCAGTTACTCCGGGCCATCCTACGAGCAGTACTTC
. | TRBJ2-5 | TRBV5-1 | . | CASSLIPAFQETQYF | TGCGCCAGCAGCTTGATTCCCGCGTTCCAAGAGACCCAGTACTTC
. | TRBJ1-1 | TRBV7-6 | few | CASSLEGAGLGTTEAFF | TGTGCCAGCAGCTTAGAAGGGGCAGGGCTTGGGACCACTGAAGCTTTCTTT
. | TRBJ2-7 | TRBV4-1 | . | CASSQEVGSEHYEQYF | TGCGCCAGCAGCCAAGAGGTCGGTAGCGAGCACTACGAGCAGTACTTC